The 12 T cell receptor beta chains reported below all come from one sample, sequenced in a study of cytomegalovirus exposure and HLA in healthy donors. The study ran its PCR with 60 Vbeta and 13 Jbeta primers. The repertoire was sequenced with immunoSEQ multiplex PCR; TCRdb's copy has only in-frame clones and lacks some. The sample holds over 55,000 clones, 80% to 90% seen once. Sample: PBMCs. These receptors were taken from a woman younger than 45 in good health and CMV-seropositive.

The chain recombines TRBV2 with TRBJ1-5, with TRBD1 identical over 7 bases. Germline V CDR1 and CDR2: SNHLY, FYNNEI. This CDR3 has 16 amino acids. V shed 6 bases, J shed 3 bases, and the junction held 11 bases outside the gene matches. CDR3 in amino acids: CASSQSPGQSNQPQHF. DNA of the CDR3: TGTGCCAGCAGCCAAAGCCCGGGACAGTCCAATCAGCCCCAGCATTTT. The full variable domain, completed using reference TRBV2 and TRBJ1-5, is EPEVTQTPSHQVTQMGQEVILRCVPISNHLYFYWYRQILGQKVEFLVSFYNNEISEKSEIFDDQFSVERPDGSNFTLKIRSTKLEDSAMYFCASSQSPGQSNQPQHFGDGTRLSIL.

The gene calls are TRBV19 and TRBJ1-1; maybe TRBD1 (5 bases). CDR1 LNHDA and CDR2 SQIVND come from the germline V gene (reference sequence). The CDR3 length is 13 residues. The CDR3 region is CATEDSRYTEAFF. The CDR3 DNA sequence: TGTGCAACGGAAGACAGCCGCTACACTGAAGCTTTCTTT.

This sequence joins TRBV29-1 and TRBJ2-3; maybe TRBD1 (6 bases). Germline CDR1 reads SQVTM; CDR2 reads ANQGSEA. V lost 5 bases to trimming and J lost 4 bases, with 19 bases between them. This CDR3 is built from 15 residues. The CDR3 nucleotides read TGCAGCGTTAGACAGGCCCTCTTCCCCCCAGATACGCAGTATTTT. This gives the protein CSVRQALFPPDTQYF.

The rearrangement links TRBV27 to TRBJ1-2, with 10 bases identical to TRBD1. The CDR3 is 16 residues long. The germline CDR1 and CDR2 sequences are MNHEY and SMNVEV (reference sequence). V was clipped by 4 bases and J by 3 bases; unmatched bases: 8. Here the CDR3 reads CASSYTGTGVDYGYTF. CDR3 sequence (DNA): TGTGCCAGCAGTTACACCGGGACAGGGGTTGACTATGGCTACACCTTC.

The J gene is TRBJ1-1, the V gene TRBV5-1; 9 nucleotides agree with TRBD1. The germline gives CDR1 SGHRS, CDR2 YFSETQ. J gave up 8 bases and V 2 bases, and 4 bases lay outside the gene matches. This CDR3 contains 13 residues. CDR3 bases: TGCGCCAGCAGCTTTGGGACAGGGCGAGAAGCTTTCTTT. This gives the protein CASSFGTGREAFF.

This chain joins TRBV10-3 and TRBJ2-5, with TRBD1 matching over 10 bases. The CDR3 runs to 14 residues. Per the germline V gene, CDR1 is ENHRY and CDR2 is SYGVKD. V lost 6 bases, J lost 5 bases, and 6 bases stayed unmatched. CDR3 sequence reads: CAISRQGAGETQYF. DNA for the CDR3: TGTGCCATCAGCCGACAGGGGGCGGGTGAGACCCAGTACTTC.

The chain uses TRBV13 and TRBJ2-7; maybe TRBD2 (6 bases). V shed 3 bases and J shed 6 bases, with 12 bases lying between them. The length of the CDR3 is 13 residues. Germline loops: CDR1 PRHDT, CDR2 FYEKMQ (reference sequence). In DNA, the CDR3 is TGTGCCAGCAGCTTCTCGGACGGGAGCGAGCAGTACTTC. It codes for CASSFSDGSEQYF. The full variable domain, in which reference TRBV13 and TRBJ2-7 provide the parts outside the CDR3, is AAGVIQSPRHLIKEKRETATLKCYPIPRHDTVYWYQQGPGQDPQFLISFYEKMQSDKGSIPDRFSAQQFSDYHSELNMSSLELGDSALYFCASSFSDGSEQYFGPGTRLTVT.

CDR3 nucleotide sequence: TGTGCCAGCAGCTTGGGTCGGTACGAGCAGTACTTC. Its protein is CASSLGRYEQYF. The rearrangement links TRBV5-5 to TRBJ2-7; D gene ambiguous. Germline V CDR1 and CDR2: SGHKS, YYEKEE (reference sequence). The CDR3 covers 12 residues. Trimming removed 0 bases from V and 4 bases from J, with 5 bases in between.

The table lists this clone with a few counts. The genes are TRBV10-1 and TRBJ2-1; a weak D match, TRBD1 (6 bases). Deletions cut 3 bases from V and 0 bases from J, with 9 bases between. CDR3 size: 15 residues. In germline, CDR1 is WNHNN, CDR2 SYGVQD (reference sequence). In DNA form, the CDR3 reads TGCGCCAGCAGTGAAGGCAGGGGCTCCTACAATGAGCAGTTCTTC. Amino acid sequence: CASSEGRGSYNEQFF.

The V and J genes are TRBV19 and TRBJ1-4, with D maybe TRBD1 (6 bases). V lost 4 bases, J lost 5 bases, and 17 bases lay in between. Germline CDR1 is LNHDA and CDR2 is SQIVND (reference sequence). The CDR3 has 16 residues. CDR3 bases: TGTGCCAGTAGTACCCCCGGGGCGGGGGCCAATGAAAAACTGTTTTTT. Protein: CASSTPGAGANEKLFF.

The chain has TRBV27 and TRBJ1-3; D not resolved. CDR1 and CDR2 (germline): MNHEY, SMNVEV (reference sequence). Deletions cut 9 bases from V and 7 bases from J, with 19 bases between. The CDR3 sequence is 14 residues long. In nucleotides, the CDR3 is TGTGCCAGTTCGGTTTCCCGGTCATTCAACACCATATATTTT. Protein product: CASSVSRSFNTIYF.

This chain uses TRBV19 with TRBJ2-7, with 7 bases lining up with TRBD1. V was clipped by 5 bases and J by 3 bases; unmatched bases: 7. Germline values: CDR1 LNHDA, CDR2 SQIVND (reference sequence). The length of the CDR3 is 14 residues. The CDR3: CASSPGTANYEQYF. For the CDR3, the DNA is TGTGCCAGTAGTCCCGGGACAGCGAACTACGAGCAGTACTTC.